These 11 T cell receptor beta chains were all obtained from the same sample, sequenced in a study of monozygotic twins with cystic fibrosis. The protocol was immunoSEQ multiplex PCR, while the TCRdb copy is restricted to in-frame clones and leaves out a portion. The data hold some 10,000 clones, with just over 99% observed a single time. The source material was blood. These receptors came from a young man with cystic fibrosis.

The chain uses TRBV4-3 and TRBJ2-7, with 10 bases fitting TRBD2. Germline lookup yields CDR1 LGHNA and CDR2 YSLEER. V was pared by 1 base and J by 2 bases, with 5 bases of the junction left unmatched. This CDR3 has 16 amino acids. CDR3 nucleotides: TGCGCCAGCAGCCAAGGAATAGCGGGGGGAGCCTACGAGCAGTACTTC. Amino acids: CASSQGIAGGAYEQYF.

The rearrangement uses TRBV11-2 and TRBJ2-1, with D perhaps being TRBD1 or TRBD2 (6 bases each). V lost 3 bases and J lost 5, with 14 bases in between. The CDR3 length is 15 residues. Per the germline V gene, CDR1 is SGHAT and CDR2 is FQNNGV. The CDR3 DNA reads TGTGCCAGCAGCTTTCCGGGGGCTAGGCACAATGAGCAGTTCTTC. Amino acids: CASSFPGARHNEQFF.

V is TRBV6-5 and J is TRBJ2-3; D might be TRBD1 (5 bases). The CDR3 length is 13 residues. Per germline, CDR1 MNHEY and CDR2 SVGAGI. Trimming removed 6 bases from V and 2 bases from J, with 9 bases in between. CDR3 DNA sequence: TGTGCCAGCAGCAGACAGTTCACAGATACGCAGTATTTT. Encoded protein: CASSRQFTDTQYF.

V gene TRBV5-1 combines with J gene TRBJ2-3; D is undetermined. V gave up 1 base and J gave up 7 bases, with 25 bases separating them. The CDR3 spans 18 residues. Germline values: CDR1 SGHRS, CDR2 YFSETQ. For the CDR3, the DNA is TGCGCCAGCAGCTTGAAGACTTCCGCCCCGTGGTGGCAGAATACGCAGTATTTT. This codes for CASSLKTSAPWWQNTQYF.

This sequence joins TRBV29-1 and TRBJ1-3, with 7 positions matching TRBD1. Germline V gene sequence: CDR1 SQVTM, CDR2 ANQGSEA. With V trimmed by 7 bases and J by 4 bases, 10 bases remained unmatched. The CDR3 sequence is 14 residues long. CDR3 in amino acids: CSALDRVGGNTIYF. The CDR3 DNA is TGCAGCGCGCTTGACAGGGTAGGAGGAAACACCATATATTTT.

This chain uses TRBV19 with TRBJ1-1; D gene ambiguous. With 0 bases removed from V and 4 bases from J, the gap between germline ends came to 9 bases. The length of the CDR3 is 14 residues. From germline, CDR1 is LNHDA and CDR2 SQIVND (reference sequence). The CDR3 here is CASSIDLGATEAFF. The CDR3 nucleotides read TGTGCCAGTAGTATAGATCTGGGTGCCACTGAAGCTTTCTTT.

V usage is TRBV11-3 and J usage is TRBJ2-1, with a possible D match to TRBD2 (5 bases). The CDR3 is 14 residues long. From germline, CDR1 is SGHNT and CDR2 YENEEA. Trimming pared 4 bases from V and 8 bases from J, leaving 15 bases between. The CDR3 DNA follows: TGTGCCAGCAGCTCGCGAGTATCCGGGGATGAGCAGTTCTTC. It yields the protein CASSSRVSGDEQFF.

The rearrangement uses TRBV5-1 and TRBJ1-2; D not resolved. The CDR3 consists of 13 residues. With 7 bases removed from V and 4 bases from J, the gap between germline ends came to 14 bases. The V gene's germline CDR1 is SGHRS and CDR2 YFSETQ. The DNA for the CDR3 is TGCGCCAGCCCCCCCCGGCCGAGCTATGGCTACACCTTC. Translating it yields CASPPRPSYGYTF.

This chain uses TRBV28 with TRBJ1-2, with D possibly TRBD1 on 6 matching bases. Germline lookup yields CDR1 MDHEN and CDR2 SYDVKM. The V end lost 7 bases, the J end lost 5 bases, and 14 bases lay between the germline ends. There are 13 residues in the CDR3. The CDR3 loop is CASTQDRLYGYTF. CDR3 DNA: TGTGCCAGCACCCAAGACAGGCTTTATGGCTACACCTTC.

The chain uses TRBV14 and TRBJ2-3; 10 bases agree with TRBD2. V dropped 0 bases and J dropped 5; count of bases not matched to a gene: 8. CDR1 and CDR2 from the germline V gene are SGHDN and FVKESK. This CDR3 is 17 amino acids long. CDR3 protein: CASSQDRSGRALDTQYF. The CDR3 bases are TGTGCCAGCAGCCAAGATAGGAGCGGGAGGGCCCTAGATACGCAGTATTTT.

The rearrangement uses TRBV6-5 and TRBJ2-7, with 9 bases that match TRBD2. V lost 6 bases to trimming and J lost 1 base; unmatched junction nucleotides: 7. CDR3 length: 15 residues. From germline, CDR1 is MNHEY and CDR2 SVGAGI. The CDR3 region has the DNA TGTGCCAGCAGGCCCGAAAGCGGGGGGTCCTACGAGCAGTACTTC. Its protein is CASRPESGGSYEQYF.